A selection of T cell receptor beta chains follows, all from one sample in a study of CD8 T cells in Susac syndrome. TCRdb re-derived calls from the immunoSEQ multiplex PCR reads in MiXCR, one entry per CDR3 protein. The table has about 80,000 distinct CDR3 sequences, about 96% seen once. The material sequenced was CD8+ T cells from PBMCs. The source of these receptors is a human donor with Susac syndrome. Each CDR3 is given without its conserved first and last residue. A D gene is named only where the DNA matches it firmly.

cdr3_aa,v_call,j_call,d_call
ASSQGPGGRETQY,TRBV13,TRBJ2-5,TRBD1
ASSPETLSTDTQY,TRBV18,TRBJ2-3,.
SVEGDSYEQY,TRBV29-1,TRBJ2-7,TRBD1
ASSRGQGLDEQF,TRBV7-3,TRBJ2-1,TRBD1
ASSKEPLPGQAYNEQF,TRBV21-1,TRBJ2-1,.
ASSLSGTGWETQY,TRBV27,TRBJ2-5,TRBD1
SVDSSGQETQY,TRBV29-1,TRBJ2-5,.
ASRGFAANEQF,TRBV11-1,TRBJ2-1,.
SARDLAGLDYEQY,TRBV20-1,TRBJ2-7,TRBD2
ASTPGTGNEQF,TRBV7-7,TRBJ2-1,TRBD1
ASRPYPGGLADTQY,TRBV6-4,TRBJ2-3,.